These 8 T cell receptor beta chains share one sample of origin, sequenced in a study of T cells after yellow fever vaccination. MiXCR was run by TCRdb on the 5' RACE reads, yielding one entry per CDR3 protein. The table records a few hundred thousand distinct CDR3 sequences, under 9% of them present only once. The source was CD4+ T cells sorted from PBMCs, collected 5 days after the yellow fever booster vaccination. Every receptor here comes from a man between 18 and 29 years old who received the YFV17D yellow fever vaccine.

The chain employs TRBV20-1 and TRBJ2-3; 7 bases are shared with TRBD2. Unmatched junction bases numbered 8, after V lost 0 bases and J lost 5 bases. CDR3 length equals 15 residues. The germline CDR1 and CDR2 sequences are DFQATT and SNEGSKA (reference sequence). CDR3 sequence reads: CSARDNRLAEDTQYF. In nucleotides, the CDR3 is TGCAGTGCTAGAGATAATCGACTAGCTGAAGATACGCAGTATTTT.

This clonotype was counted a few times. This chain uses TRBV12-3 or TRBV12-4 with TRBJ1-4; no clear D. This CDR3 has 15 amino acids. The V end lost 6 bases, the J end lost 3 bases, and 14 bases lay between the germline ends. CDR3 loop: CASRGPEAANEKLFF. DNA for the CDR3: TGTGCCAGCAGAGGCCCAGAGGCGGCTAATGAAAAACTGTTTTTT.

The rearrangement uses TRBV5-4 and TRBJ1-5; D gene ambiguous. The CDR3 totals 14 residues. Looked up from germline, CDR1 is SGHNT and CDR2 is YYREEE (reference sequence). Trimming stripped 4 bases from V and 3 bases from J, with 11 bases between. CDR3 nucleotides: TGTGCCAGCAGCACCGCGGGCAACAATCAGCCCCAGCATTTT. Translated, it gives CASSTAGNNQPQHF.

This clonotype has only a few counts. This chain joins TRBV9 and TRBJ2-3; TRBD2 aligns across 10 bases. There are 16 residues in the CDR3. The V gene end was trimmed by 3 bases and the J gene end by 0 bases; junction bases not matched to a gene: 4. Germline CDR1 and CDR2: SGDLS and YYNGEE. The CDR3 is CASSGLAGVSTDTQYF. CDR3 DNA: TGTGCCAGCAGCGGCCTAGCGGGGGTTAGCACAGATACGCAGTATTTT.

This clonotype has a handful of counts. The chain has TRBV5-1 and TRBJ2-2; 7 nucleotides line up with TRBD1. Germline-derived CDR1 and CDR2 are SGHRS and YFSETQ. Losses at the gene ends were 4 bases for V and 4 bases for J; bases not matched to a gene: 4. The CDR3 has 14 residues. CDR3 in DNA: TGCGCCAGCAGCCTGACAGGGTTCACCGGGGAGCTGTTTTTT. This encodes CASSLTGFTGELFF.

This clonotype was seen at least ten times. CDR3 DNA sequence: TGCGCCAGCAGTGCTAGCGGGGGGCCCACCGGGGAGCTGTTTTTT. It is translated as CASSASGGPTGELFF. J is TRBJ2-2 and V is TRBV10-1; 11 positions match TRBD2. Germline CDR1 WNHNN, CDR2 SYGVQD (reference sequence). The CDR3 loop spans 15 amino acids. J was trimmed by 4 bases and V by 4 bases; bases with no gene match: 2.

This clonotype has at least ten counts. V usage is TRBV20-1 and J usage is TRBJ2-7; possibly TRBD2 for D (5 bases). V was clipped by 6 bases and J by 7 bases, with 16 bases between them. The CDR3 is 12 residues long. From germline, CDR1 is DFQATT and CDR2 SNEGSKA (reference sequence). This chain's CDR3 is CSALDQPGEQYV. DNA of the CDR3: TGCAGTGCGCTCGACCAGCCGGGGGAGCAGTACGTC.

This clonotype showed up just a few times. The chain combines TRBV29-1 with TRBJ2-1; TRBD1 agrees at 8 bases. Germline CDR1 reads SQVTM; CDR2 reads ANQGSEA. J lost 4 bases, V lost 4 bases, and 3 bases had no gene match. The CDR3 runs to 13 residues. This CDR3 reads CSVGDRPYNEQFF. CDR3 nucleotide sequence: TGCAGCGTTGGGGACAGGCCATACAATGAGCAGTTCTTC.